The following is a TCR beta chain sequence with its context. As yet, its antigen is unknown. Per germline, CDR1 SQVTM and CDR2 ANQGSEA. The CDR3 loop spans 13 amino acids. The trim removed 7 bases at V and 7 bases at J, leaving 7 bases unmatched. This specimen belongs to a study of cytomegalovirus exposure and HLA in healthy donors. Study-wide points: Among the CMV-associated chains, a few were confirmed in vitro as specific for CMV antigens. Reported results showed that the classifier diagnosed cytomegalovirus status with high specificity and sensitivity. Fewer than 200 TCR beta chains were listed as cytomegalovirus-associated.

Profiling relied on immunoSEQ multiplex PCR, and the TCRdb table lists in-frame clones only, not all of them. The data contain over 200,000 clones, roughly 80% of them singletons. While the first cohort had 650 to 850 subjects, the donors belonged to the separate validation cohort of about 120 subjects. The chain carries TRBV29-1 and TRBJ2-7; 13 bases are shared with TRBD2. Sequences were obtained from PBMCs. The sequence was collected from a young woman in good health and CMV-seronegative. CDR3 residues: CSARLAGGREQYF. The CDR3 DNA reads TGCAGCGCCCGACTAGCGGGAGGACGGGAGCAGTACTTC.